The entry that follows covers one T cell receptor beta chain sequence. V shed 5 bases, J shed 0 bases, and the junction held 15 bases outside the gene matches. The germline V gene has CDR1 SGHAT and CDR2 FQDESV (reference sequence). The CDR3 totals 18 residues. The sample belongs to a study of cytomegalovirus exposure and HLA in healthy donors. 13 Jbeta primers and 60 Vbeta primers were used for the PCR. TCRdb's table, derived via immunoSEQ multiplex PCR, lists solely in-frame clones and lacks some. The sample has some 150,000 clones, over 70% seen once; the top ten hold 6.7%. This receptor was obtained from a woman aged 40 to 49 in good health and CMV-seropositive. The V gene is TRBV11-1, the J gene TRBJ1-1; 7 nucleotides match TRBD1. The sequenced material came from PBMCs. CDR3 coding DNA: TGTGCCAGCAGCCGGATATTCGTGGGACAGACTTTGAACACTGAAGCTTTCTTT. Its protein is CASSRIFVGQTLNTEAFF. The whole variable domain, remainder taken from reference TRBV11-1 and TRBJ1-1, is EAEVAQSPRYKITEKSQAVAFWCDPISGHATLYWYRQILGQGPELLVQFQDESVVDDSQLPKDRFSAERLKGVDSTLKIQPAELGDSAMYLCASSRIFVGQTLNTEAFFGQGTRLTVV.